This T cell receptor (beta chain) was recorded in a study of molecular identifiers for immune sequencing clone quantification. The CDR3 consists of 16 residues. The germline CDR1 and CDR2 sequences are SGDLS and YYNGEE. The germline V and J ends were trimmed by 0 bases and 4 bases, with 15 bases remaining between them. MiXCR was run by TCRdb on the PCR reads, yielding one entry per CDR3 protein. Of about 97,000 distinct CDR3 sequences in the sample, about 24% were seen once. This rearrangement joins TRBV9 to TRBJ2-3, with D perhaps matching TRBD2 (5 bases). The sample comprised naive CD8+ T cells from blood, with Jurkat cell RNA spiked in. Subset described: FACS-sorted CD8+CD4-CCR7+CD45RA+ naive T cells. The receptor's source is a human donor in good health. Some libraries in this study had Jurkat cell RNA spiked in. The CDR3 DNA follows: TGTGCCAGCAGCGTAGAAGAGGGCGTGGGCGCAGATACGCAGTATTTT. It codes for CASSVEEGVGADTQYF.